These T cell receptor beta chains were read from a single sample in a study of naive and memory T cell subsets. In TCRdb, the UMI-ligation and nested PCR reads were re-called with MiXCR into one record per CDR3 protein. Among some 80,000 distinct CDR3 sequences listed, approximately 9.2% were seen once. Sequencing was performed on naive CD8+ T cells from blood. The receptor set was obtained from a human donor in good health. Both conserved end residues are part of each CDR3. Each record gives: V gene, J gene, CDR3 protein.

V gene: TRBV5-1
J gene: TRBJ2-7
CDR3 protein: CASSWGSRAGYEQYF

V gene: TRBV19
J gene: TRBJ2-3
CDR3 protein: CASSPSGLDTQYF

V gene: TRBV20-1
J gene: TRBJ2-3
CDR3 protein: CSASDLGGRISTDTQYF

V gene: TRBV6-6
J gene: TRBJ2-7
CDR3 protein: CASSLTGASSYEQYF

V gene: TRBV19
J gene: TRBJ1-5
CDR3 protein: CASSIGQKGGNQPQHF

V gene: TRBV6-5
J gene: TRBJ2-7
CDR3 protein: CASSLSGRGAEQYF

V gene: TRBV27
J gene: TRBJ2-2
CDR3 protein: CASTGLAGDRVGELFF

V gene: TRBV12-5
J gene: TRBJ2-1
CDR3 protein: CASGSSLYNEQFF

V gene: TRBV21-1
J gene: TRBJ2-3
CDR3 protein: CASSKDPSGYSSTDTQYF

V gene: TRBV9
J gene: TRBJ2-5
CDR3 protein: CASSVAGLAGWETQYF

V gene: TRBV19
J gene: TRBJ2-5
CDR3 protein: CASSTTATSVQETQYF

V gene: TRBV7-9
J gene: TRBJ2-1
CDR3 protein: CASSTRTGGRYNEQFF

V gene: TRBV9
J gene: TRBJ1-1
CDR3 protein: CASSVEGNTEAFF

V gene: TRBV5-1
J gene: TRBJ2-3
CDR3 protein: CASSSSLAVGADTQYF

V gene: TRBV28
J gene: TRBJ2-5
CDR3 protein: CASSSSTSLETQYF

V gene: TRBV2
J gene: TRBJ2-3
CDR3 protein: CASSEGLADCTDTQYF

V gene: TRBV6-6
J gene: TRBJ2-1
CDR3 protein: CASSYATGPEQFF

V gene: TRBV29-1
J gene: TRBJ2-1
CDR3 protein: CSGEGSSGYSYNEQFF

V gene: TRBV29-1
J gene: TRBJ1-1
CDR3 protein: CSAGRVRVNTEAFF

V gene: TRBV4-3
J gene: TRBJ1-3
CDR3 protein: CASSQVADSGNTIYF

V gene: TRBV29-1
J gene: TRBJ2-7
CDR3 protein: CSVEGLDSYEQYF

V gene: TRBV7-2
J gene: TRBJ1-4
CDR3 protein: CASSLGTSREKLFF

V gene: TRBV20-1
J gene: TRBJ1-6
CDR3 protein: CSASNRDLRPRSPLHF

V gene: TRBV20-1
J gene: TRBJ2-2
CDR3 protein: CSARDTGRLNTGELFF

V gene: TRBV12-2
J gene: TRBJ2-5
CDR3 protein: CASTQRDRGKETQYF

V gene: TRBV20-1
J gene: TRBJ2-4
CDR3 protein: CSAYRENKNIQYF

V gene: TRBV29-1
J gene: TRBJ2-7
CDR3 protein: CSAYVPGLAFYEQYF

V gene: TRBV14
J gene: TRBJ2-5
CDR3 protein: CASSQVLAEETQYF